This T cell receptor (beta chain) emerged from a study of OX40 agonist ivuxolimab in advanced cancers. On the study more broadly: Given to patients was ivuxolimab, an agonistic anti-OX40 (CD134) antibody.

The assay was immunoSEQ multiplex PCR, and TCRdb's table has in-frame clones only and misses some. Among approximately 99,000 clones listed, approximately 94% were seen once. General study findings and limits: Among the lowest levels of clonal expansion were found in partial responders at 0.1-3.0 mg/kg. At doses 0.1 to 3.0 mg/kg, CD4+ and CD8+ clones expanded. Low normalized T-cell clonal expansion also characterized some of the nonresponders.

As regards this clone: Antigen: not known.

The germline CDR1 and CDR2 sequences are SGHVS and FQNEAQ. The CDR3 consists of 14 residues. V lost 6 bases to trimming and J lost 2 bases, with 11 bases between them. This receptor was taken from an adult with an advanced solid tumor such as melanoma, head and neck, liver or kidney cancer. Sequenced material: CD4+ or CD8+ T cells sorted from blood, taken in a trial of the OX40 agonist ivuxolimab. The chain recombines TRBV7-8 with TRBJ1-5; D is ambiguous. CDR3 DNA sequence: TGTGCCAGCAGTAACGACGCGGGCAATCAGCCCCAGCATTTT. Protein sequence: CASSNDAGNQPQHF.